Sequencing of this T cell receptor beta chain was carried out in a study of cytomegalovirus exposure and HLA in healthy donors. Germline-derived CDR1 and CDR2 are SGHTA and FQGNSA. The CDR3 consists of 13 residues. V lost 5 bases to trimming and J lost 3 bases; unmatched junction nucleotides: 2. Study-level findings and limits: As a later analysis showed, several of the most significant clusters appeared to be linked to common viral pathogens.

In the case of this clone: The antigen is unknown.

PCR employed 60 Vbeta and 13 Jbeta primers. Repertoires were generated with immunoSEQ multiplex PCR, while TCRdb's copy carries only in-frame clones and drops some. The sample holds 150,000 to 170,000 clones; roughly four fifths are singletons and the top ten take over 1.2%. Material: PBMCs. The gene calls are TRBV7-2 and TRBJ2-5; 8 nucleotides match TRBD2. This sequence originates from a man in his late teens or twenties in good health and CMV-seronegative. The CDR3 reads CASSTLAEETQYF. DNA for the CDR3: TGTGCCAGCAGCACACTAGCGGAAGAGACCCAGTACTTC.